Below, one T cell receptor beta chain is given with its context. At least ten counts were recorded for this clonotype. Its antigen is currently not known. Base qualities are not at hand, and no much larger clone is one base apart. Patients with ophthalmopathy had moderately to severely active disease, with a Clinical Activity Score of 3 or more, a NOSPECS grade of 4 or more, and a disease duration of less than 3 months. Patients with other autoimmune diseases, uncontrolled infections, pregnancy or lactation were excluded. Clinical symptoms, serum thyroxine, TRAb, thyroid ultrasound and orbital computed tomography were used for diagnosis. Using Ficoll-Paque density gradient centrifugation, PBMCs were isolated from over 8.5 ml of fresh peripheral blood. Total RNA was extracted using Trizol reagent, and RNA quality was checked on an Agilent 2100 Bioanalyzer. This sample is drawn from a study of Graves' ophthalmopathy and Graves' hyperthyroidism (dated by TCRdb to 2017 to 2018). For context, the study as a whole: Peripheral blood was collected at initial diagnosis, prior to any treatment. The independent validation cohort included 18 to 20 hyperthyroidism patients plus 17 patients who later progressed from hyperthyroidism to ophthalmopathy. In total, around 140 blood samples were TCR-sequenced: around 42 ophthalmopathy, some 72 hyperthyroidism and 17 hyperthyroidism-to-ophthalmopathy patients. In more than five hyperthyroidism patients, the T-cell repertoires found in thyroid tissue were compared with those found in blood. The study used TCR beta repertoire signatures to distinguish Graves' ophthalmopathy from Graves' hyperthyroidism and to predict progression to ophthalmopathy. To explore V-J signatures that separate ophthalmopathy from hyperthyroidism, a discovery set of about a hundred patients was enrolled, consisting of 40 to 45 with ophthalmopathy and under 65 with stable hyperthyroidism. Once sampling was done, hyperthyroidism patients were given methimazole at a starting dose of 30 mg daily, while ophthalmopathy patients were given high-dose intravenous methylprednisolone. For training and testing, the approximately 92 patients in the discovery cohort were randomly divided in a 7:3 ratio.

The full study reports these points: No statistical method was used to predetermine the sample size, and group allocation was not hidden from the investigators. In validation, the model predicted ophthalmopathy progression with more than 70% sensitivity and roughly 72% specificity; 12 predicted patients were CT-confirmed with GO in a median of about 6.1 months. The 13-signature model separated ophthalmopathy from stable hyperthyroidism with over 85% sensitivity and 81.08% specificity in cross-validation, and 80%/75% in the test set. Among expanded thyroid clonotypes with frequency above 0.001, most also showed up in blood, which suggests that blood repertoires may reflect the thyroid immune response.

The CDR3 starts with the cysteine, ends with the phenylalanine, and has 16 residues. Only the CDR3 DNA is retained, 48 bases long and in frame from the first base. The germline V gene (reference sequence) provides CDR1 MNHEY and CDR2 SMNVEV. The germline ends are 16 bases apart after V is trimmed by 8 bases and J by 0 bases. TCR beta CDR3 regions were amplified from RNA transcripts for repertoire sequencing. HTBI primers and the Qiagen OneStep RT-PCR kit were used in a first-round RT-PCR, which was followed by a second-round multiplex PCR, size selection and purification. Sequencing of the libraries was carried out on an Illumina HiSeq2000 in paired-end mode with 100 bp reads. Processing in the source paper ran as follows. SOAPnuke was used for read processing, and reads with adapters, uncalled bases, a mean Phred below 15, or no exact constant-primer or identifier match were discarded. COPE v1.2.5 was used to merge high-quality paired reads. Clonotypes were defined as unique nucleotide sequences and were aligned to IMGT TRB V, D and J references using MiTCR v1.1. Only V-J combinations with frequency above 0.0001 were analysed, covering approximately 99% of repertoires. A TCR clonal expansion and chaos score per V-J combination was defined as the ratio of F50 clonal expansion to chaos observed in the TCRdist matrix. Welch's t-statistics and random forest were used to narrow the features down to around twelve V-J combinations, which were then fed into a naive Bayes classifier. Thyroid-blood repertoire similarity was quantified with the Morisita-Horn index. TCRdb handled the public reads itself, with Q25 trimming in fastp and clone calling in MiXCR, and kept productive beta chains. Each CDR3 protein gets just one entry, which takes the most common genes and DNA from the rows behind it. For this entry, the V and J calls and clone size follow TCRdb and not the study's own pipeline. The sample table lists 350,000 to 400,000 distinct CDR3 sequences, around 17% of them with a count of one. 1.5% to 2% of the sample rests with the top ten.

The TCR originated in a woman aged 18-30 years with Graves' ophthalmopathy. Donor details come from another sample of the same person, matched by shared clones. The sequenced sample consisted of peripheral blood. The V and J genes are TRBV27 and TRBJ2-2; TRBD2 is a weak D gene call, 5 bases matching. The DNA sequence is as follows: TGTGCCAGCCGAATAACTAGGCCCGCGAACACCGGGGAGCTGTTTTTT. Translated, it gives CASRITRPANTGELFF.